Listed below are T cell receptor beta chains from one sample, sequenced in a study of blood T cell repertoires in COVID-19. Produced via immunoSEQ multiplex PCR; TCRdb's table is partial and in-frame only. The sample lists approximately 250,000 clones, roughly 87% occurring once. Input material: PBMCs or T cells enriched from blood (not recorded which). All receptors derive from a young woman who had recovered from COVID-19. Each CDR3 is given with its conserved first and last residue. Each record gives: clone size, V gene, D gene, J gene, CDR3 protein, CDR3 DNA. D genes are given only for firm matches. Part of the rows lack a size; the others show once, few, many or a class for expanded clones.

once	TRBV28	TRBD1	TRBJ2-5	CASSRPRGLDQETQYF	TGTGCCAGCAGCCGTCCCAGGGGGTTGGATCAAGAGACCCAGTACTTC
NA	TRBV19	NA	TRBJ1-5	CASRYSAGGSQPQHF	TGTGCCAGTAGATATAGTGCCGGGGGAAGCCAGCCCCAGCATTTT
NA	TRBV7-9	TRBD2	TRBJ2-1	CASSPSPGLAGGSEFF	TGTGCCAGCAGCCCTAGCCCGGGACTAGCGGGGGGGTCGGAGTTCTTC
NA	TRBV7-8	NA	TRBJ1-5	CASSLGRGSGNQPQHF	TGTGCCAGCAGCTTAGGGAGAGGTTCCGGCAATCAGCCCCAGCATTTT
NA	TRBV7-2	TRBD2	TRBJ2-1	CASSLGLAGQRDNEQFF	TGTGCCAGCAGCTTGGGACTAGCGGGGCAAAGGGACAATGAGCAGTTCTTC
NA	TRBV7-2	TRBD1	TRBJ2-1	CASSWSAQGAYNEQFF	TGTGCCAGCAGCTGGAGCGCGCAGGGGGCCTACAATGAGCAGTTCTTC
once	TRBV5-1	NA	TRBJ1-1	CASSKDSNTEAFF	TGCGCCAGCAGCAAGGACTCGAACACTGAAGCTTTCTTT
NA	TRBV19	NA	TRBJ1-2	CASSILTDSDYGYTF	TGTGCCAGTAGTATCCTAACGGACAGCGACTATGGCTACACCTTC
NA	TRBV5-1	NA	TRBJ1-1	CASSLAENTEAFF	TGCGCCAGCAGCTTAGCGGAGAACACTGAAGCTTTCTTT
NA	TRBV6-5	NA	TRBJ1-1	CASSYEQTVTEAFF	TGTGCCAGCAGTTACGAACAGACGGTCACTGAAGCTTTCTTT
NA	TRBV28	NA	TRBJ1-5	CASSQERTGGPQHF	TGTGCCAGCAGTCAGGAACGTACGGGGGGGCCCCAGCATTTT
NA	TRBV4-3	NA	TRBJ2-5	CASSRSSEETQYF	TGCGCCAGCAGCCGATCTAGCGAGGAGACCCAGTACTTC
once	TRBV9	NA	TRBJ2-1	CASSPYGNRVANEQFF	TGTGCCAGCAGCCCGTACGGGAACAGGGTAGCCAATGAGCAGTTCTTC
NA	TRBV23-1	NA	TRBJ2-7	CASSQSEQGEYEQYF	TGCGCCAGCAGTCAATCGGAACAGGGAGAATACGAGCAGTACTTC
NA	TRBV13	TRBD2	TRBJ2-7	CASSIPGGWGEQYF	TGTGCCAGCAGCATCCCGGGGGGGTGGGGCGAGCAGTACTTC
NA	TRBV6-5	NA	TRBJ1-4	CASSYSTGKKEKLFF	TGTGCCAGCAGTTACTCTACGGGGAAGAAGGAAAAACTGTTTTTT
NA	TRBV27	TRBD2	TRBJ2-2	CASSLRGRNTGELFF	TGTGCCAGCAGTTTGCGGGGGAGGAACACCGGGGAGCTGTTTTTT
NA	TRBV28	TRBD1	TRBJ1-5	CASSFHDRGLNQPQHF	TGTGCCAGCAGTTTCCACGACAGGGGGCTAAATCAGCCCCAGCATTTT
NA	TRBV6-1	NA	TRBJ2-1	CASSEGLERNEQFF	TGTGCCAGCAGTGAAGGCCTGGAGAGGAATGAGCAGTTCTTC
NA	TRBV10-2	NA	TRBJ1-2	CASSDSYGYTF	TGCGCCAGCAGTGACTCCTATGGCTACACCTTC
once	TRBV28	NA	TRBJ2-1	CASSFVAEQFF	TGTGCCAGCAGTTTTGTGGCCGAGCAGTTCTTC
few	TRBV10-3	NA	TRBJ2-5	CAISEVEQTQYF	TGTGCCATCAGTGAGGTCGAGCAGACCCAGTACTTC
few	TRBV21-1	NA	TRBJ2-1	CASTLTIRTVNNEQFF	TGTGCCAGCACCCTCACGATTCGGACAGTAAACAATGAGCAGTTCTTC
NA	TRBV2	NA	TRBJ1-1	CASSLGGNTEAFF	TGTGCCAGCAGCCTAGGGGGTAACACTGAAGCTTTCTTT
NA	TRBV12-5	TRBD1	TRBJ2-1	CASGSTAGPNRGTYNEQFF	TGTGCTAGTGGTTCGACCGCTGGACCCAACAGGGGCACCTACAATGAGCAGTTCTTC
NA	TRBV7-2	NA	TRBJ1-2	CASSLELGQNNYGYTF	TGTGCCAGCAGCTTAGAGTTAGGACAGAATAACTATGGCTACACCTTC
NA	TRBV2	NA	TRBJ2-1	CASSTTGLGSYNEQFF	TGTGCCAGCAGTACTACAGGGTTGGGCTCCTACAATGAGCAGTTCTTC
NA	TRBV6-2/TRBV6-3	NA	TRBJ1-6	CASTPNGLTNSPLHF	TGTGCCAGCACCCCAAACGGACTGACCAATTCACCCCTCCACTTT
NA	TRBV9	TRBD1	TRBJ2-5	CASSVTTGGRETQYF	TGTGCCAGCAGCGTAACGACAGGGGGACGGGAGACCCAGTACTTC
NA	TRBV7-3	TRBD2	TRBJ2-4	CASSRSGTTDIQYF	TGTGCCAGCAGCCGGAGCGGGACGACGGACATTCAGTACTTC
NA	TRBV4-3	TRBD1	TRBJ1-1	CASSQDPTGETEAFF	TGCGCCAGCAGCCAAGACCCGACAGGGGAAACTGAAGCTTTCTTT
NA	TRBV29-1	TRBD1	TRBJ2-7	CSVEEDRGTYEQYF	TGCAGCGTGGAGGAGGACAGGGGGACCTACGAGCAGTACTTC
NA	TRBV27	NA	TRBJ1-2	CASSLSSGSYYGYTF	TGTGCCAGCAGTTTATCAAGCGGTAGCTACTATGGCTACACCTTC
NA	TRBV7-3	NA	TRBJ2-3	CASSLNGQITDTQYF	TGTGCCAGCAGCTTAAACGGACAGATCACAGATACGCAGTATTTT
NA	TRBV27	NA	TRBJ1-1	CASRVGRGDEAFF	TGTGCCAGCAGAGTCGGTCGGGGGGATGAAGCTTTCTTT
NA	TRBV21-1	NA	TRBJ1-2	CALRTLSPYGYTF	TGTGCCCTAAGGACACTTTCCCCCTATGGCTACACCTTC
NA	TRBV10-1	TRBD1	TRBJ1-5	CASSGQGEPNQPQHF	TGCGCCAGCAGCGGACAGGGGGAGCCCAATCAGCCCCAGCATTTT
NA	TRBV7-6	NA	TRBJ1-2	CASSLGLGYGYTF	TGTGCCAGCAGCCTGGGGCTGGGCTATGGCTACACCTTC
NA	TRBV24-1	TRBD1	TRBJ1-2	CATSQGGFYGYTF	TGTGCCACCAGTCAGGGGGGATTCTATGGCTACACCTTC
NA	TRBV13	TRBD2	TRBJ2-5	CASSYGLAGIQETQYF	TGTGCCAGCAGTTATGGACTAGCGGGGATCCAAGAGACCCAGTACTTC
NA	TRBV11-3	NA	TRBJ2-2	CASRLDYGEDTGELFF	TGTGCCAGCAGGCTAGACTACGGGGAGGACACCGGGGAGCTGTTTTTT
NA	TRBV7-9	NA	TRBJ1-4	CASSYTGTTNEKLFF	TGTGCCAGCAGCTATACAGGGACAACTAATGAAAAACTGTTTTTT
NA	TRBV11-2	TRBD1	TRBJ2-2	CASSDNSWTGSGELFF	TGTGCCAGCAGCGACAATTCTTGGACAGGGTCCGGGGAGCTGTTTTTT
NA	TRBV4-2	NA	TRBJ2-7	CASSQALADRTYEQYF	TGTGCCAGCAGCCAAGCCTTAGCCGACAGGACATACGAGCAGTACTTC
NA	TRBV7-9	NA	TRBJ2-3	CASSFGQFLTDTQYF	TGTGCCAGCAGCTTTGGCCAGTTTCTCACAGATACGCAGTATTTT
NA	TRBV28	NA	TRBJ1-6	CASSLRALLDSPLHF	TGTGCCAGCAGTTTGAGGGCACTGCTGGATTCACCCCTCCACTTT
NA	TRBV5-1	TRBD1	TRBJ1-2	CASSVEGTGRHGYTF	TGCGCCAGCAGCGTAGAGGGGACAGGGCGGCATGGCTACACCTTC
few	TRBV7-6	NA	TRBJ1-1	CASSPVNRRGVTEAFF	TGTGCCAGCAGCCCAGTTAATCGTCGGGGGGTCACTGAAGCTTTCTTT
once	TRBV4-3	NA	TRBJ1-2	CASSQVGQGMDYTF	TGCGCCAGCAGCCAAGTTGGGCAGGGGATGGACTACACCTTC
NA	TRBV27	NA	TRBJ1-3	CASGERRNTIYF	TGTGCCAGCGGGGAGCGGAGAAACACCATATATTTT
NA	TRBV27	NA	TRBJ1-2	CASSLWVNSIHYGYTF	TGTGCCAGCAGTTTATGGGTCAACAGCATCCACTATGGCTACACCTTC
NA	TRBV9	NA	TRBJ1-2	CASSVGSSGEGFYGYTF	TGTGCCAGCAGCGTAGGATCCTCAGGAGAGGGCTTCTATGGCTACACCTTC
NA	TRBV27	TRBD2	TRBJ2-2	CASSPGGSVGELFF	TGTGCCAGCAGCCCAGGCGGGAGTGTCGGGGAGCTGTTTTTT
NA	TRBV5-1	NA	TRBJ1-1	CASNREGNTEAFF	TGCGCCAGCAACAGGGAGGGTAACACTGAAGCTTTCTTT
NA	TRBV10-3	NA	TRBJ1-2	CAISEGADPNYGYTF	TGTGCCATCAGTGAGGGAGCGGACCCTAACTATGGCTACACCTTC
NA	TRBV6-2/TRBV6-3	TRBD1	TRBJ1-1	CASSYSRGHGTEAFF	TGTGCCAGCAGTTACTCGAGGGGGCATGGCACTGAAGCTTTCTTT
NA	TRBV6-5	NA	TRBJ1-4	CASSYPGDEKLFF	TGTGCCAGCAGTTACCCAGGGGATGAAAAACTGTTTTTT
NA	TRBV5-1	TRBD2	TRBJ2-5	CASSLGLGGQETQYF	TGCGCCAGCAGTCTTGGCTTGGGAGGGCAAGAGACCCAGTACTTC
NA	TRBV27	NA	TRBJ1-1	CASSHSGGVPEAFF	TGTGCCAGCAGCCACTCCGGGGGGGTGCCTGAAGCTTTCTTT
NA	TRBV11-2	NA	TRBJ1-1	CASSLGEAAKAFF	TGTGCCAGCAGCTTAGGAGAGGCGGCTAAAGCTTTCTTT